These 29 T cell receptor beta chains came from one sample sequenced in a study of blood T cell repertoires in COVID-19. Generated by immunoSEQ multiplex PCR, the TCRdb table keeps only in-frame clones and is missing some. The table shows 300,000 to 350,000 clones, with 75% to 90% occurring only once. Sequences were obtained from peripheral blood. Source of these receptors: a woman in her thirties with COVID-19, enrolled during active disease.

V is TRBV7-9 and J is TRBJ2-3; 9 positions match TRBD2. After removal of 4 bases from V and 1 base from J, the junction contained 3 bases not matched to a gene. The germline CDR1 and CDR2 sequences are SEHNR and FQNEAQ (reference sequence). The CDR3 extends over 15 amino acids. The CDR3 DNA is TGTGCCAGCAGCTCGCGACTAGCGGGCACAGATACGCAGTATTTT. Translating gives CASSSRLAGTDTQYF.

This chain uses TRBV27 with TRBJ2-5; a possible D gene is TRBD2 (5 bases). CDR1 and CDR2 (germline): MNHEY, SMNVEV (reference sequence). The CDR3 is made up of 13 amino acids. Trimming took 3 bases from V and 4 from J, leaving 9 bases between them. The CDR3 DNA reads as TGTGCCAGCAGTTTGGTGGCGGGAGAGACCCAGTACTTC. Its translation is CASSLVAGETQYF.

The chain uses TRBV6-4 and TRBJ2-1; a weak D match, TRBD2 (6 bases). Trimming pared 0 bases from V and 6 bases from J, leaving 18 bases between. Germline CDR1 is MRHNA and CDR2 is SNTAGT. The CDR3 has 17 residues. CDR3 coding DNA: TGTGCCAGCAGTGACTCGGGGGGTCTCGAAGAGTTCAATGAGCAGTTCTTC. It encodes CASSDSGGLEEFNEQFF.

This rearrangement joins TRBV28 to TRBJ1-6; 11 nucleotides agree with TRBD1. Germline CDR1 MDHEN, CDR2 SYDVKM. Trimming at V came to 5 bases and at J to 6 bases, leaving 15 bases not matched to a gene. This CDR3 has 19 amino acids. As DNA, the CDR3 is TGTGCCAGCAGTATAGGGACAGGGGGGATCCGCAAGAGTAATTCACCCCTCCACTTT. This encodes CASSIGTGGIRKSNSPLHF.

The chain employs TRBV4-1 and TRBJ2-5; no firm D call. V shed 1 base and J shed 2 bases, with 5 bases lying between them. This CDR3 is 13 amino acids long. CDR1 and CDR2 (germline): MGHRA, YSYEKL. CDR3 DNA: TGCGCCAGCAGCCAAGTCTATCAAGAGACCCAGTACTTC. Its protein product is CASSQVYQETQYF.

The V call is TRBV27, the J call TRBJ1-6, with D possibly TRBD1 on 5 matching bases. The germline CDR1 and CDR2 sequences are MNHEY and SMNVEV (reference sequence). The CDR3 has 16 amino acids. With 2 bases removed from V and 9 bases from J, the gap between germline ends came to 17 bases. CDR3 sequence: CASSLNPGAVGSPLHF. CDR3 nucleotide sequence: TGTGCCAGCAGTTTAAACCCTGGGGCAGTCGGTTCACCCCTCCACTTT.

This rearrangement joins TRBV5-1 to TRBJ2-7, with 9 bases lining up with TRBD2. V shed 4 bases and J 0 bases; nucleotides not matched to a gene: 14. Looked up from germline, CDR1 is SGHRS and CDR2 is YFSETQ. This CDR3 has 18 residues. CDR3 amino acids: CASSPPTASGVSSYEQYF. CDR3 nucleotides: TGCGCCAGCAGCCCCCCAACGGCTAGCGGGGTCAGCTCCTACGAGCAGTACTTC.

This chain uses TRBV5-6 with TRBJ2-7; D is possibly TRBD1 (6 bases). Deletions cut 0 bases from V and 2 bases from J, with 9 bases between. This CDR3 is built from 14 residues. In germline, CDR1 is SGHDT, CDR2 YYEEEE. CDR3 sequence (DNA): TGTGCCAGCAGCTTGGAAGGGGGAACCTACGAGCAGTACTTC. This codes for CASSLEGGTYEQYF.

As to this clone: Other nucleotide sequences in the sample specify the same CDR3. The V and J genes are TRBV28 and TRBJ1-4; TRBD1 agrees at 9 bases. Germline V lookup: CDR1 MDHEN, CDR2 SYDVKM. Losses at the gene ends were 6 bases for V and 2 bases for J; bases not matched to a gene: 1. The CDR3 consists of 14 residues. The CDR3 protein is CASRTGGTNEKLFF. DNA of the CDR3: TGTGCCAGCAGAACAGGGGGCACTAATGAAAAACTGTTTTTT.

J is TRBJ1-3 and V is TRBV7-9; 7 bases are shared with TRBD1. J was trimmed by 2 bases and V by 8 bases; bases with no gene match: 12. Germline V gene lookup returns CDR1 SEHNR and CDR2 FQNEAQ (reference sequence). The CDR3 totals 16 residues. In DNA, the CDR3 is TGTGCCAGCTCTAACGAAAACAGGGGAACTGGAAACACCATATATTTT. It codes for CASSNENRGTGNTIYF.

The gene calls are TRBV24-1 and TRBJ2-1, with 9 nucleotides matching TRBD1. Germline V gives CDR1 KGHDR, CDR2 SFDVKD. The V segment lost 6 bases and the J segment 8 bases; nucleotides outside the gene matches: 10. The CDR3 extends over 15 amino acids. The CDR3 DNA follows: TGTGCCACCAGTTCACCGGGACAGGGTTTCGATGAGCAGTTCTTC. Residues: CATSSPGQGFDEQFF.

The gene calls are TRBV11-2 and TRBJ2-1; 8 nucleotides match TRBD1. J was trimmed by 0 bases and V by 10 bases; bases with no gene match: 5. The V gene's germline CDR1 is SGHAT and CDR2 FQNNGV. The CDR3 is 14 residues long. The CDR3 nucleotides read TGTGCCACTACAGGGGGATACTCCTACAATGAGCAGTTCTTC. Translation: CATTGGYSYNEQFF.

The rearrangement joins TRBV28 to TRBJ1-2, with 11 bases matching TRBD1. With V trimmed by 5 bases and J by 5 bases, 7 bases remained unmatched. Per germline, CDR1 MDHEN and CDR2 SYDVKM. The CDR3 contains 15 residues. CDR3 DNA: TGTGCCAGCAGTGATCCGGGACAGGGGGATTATGGCTACACCTTC. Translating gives CASSDPGQGDYGYTF.

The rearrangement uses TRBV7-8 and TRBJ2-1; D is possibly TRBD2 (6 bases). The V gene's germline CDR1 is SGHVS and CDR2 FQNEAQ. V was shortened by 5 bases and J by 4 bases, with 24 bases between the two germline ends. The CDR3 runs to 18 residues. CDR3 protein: CASSPSMYVGGKYNEQFF. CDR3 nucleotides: TGTGCCAGCAGCCCCTCGATGTACGTCGGGGGAAAGTACAATGAGCAGTTCTTC.

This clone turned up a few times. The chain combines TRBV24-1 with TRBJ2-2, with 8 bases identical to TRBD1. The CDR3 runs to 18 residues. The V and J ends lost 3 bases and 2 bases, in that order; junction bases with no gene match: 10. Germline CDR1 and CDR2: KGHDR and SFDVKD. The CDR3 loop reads CATSDQQGGFDNTGELFF. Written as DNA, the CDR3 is TGTGCCACCAGTGATCAACAGGGGGGCTTTGACAACACCGGGGAGCTGTTTTTT.

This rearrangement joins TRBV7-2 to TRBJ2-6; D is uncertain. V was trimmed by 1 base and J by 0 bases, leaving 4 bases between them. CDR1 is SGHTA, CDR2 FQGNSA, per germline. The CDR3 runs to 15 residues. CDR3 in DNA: TGTGCCAGCAGCTTAGAGAGCTCTGGGGCCAACGTCCTGACTTTC. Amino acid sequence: CASSLESSGANVLTF.

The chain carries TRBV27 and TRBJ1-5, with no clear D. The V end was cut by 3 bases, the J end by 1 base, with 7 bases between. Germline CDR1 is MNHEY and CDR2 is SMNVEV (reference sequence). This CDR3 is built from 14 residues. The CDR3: CASSFAESNQPQHF. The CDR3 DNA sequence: TGTGCCAGCAGTTTCGCAGAAAGCAATCAGCCCCAGCATTTT.

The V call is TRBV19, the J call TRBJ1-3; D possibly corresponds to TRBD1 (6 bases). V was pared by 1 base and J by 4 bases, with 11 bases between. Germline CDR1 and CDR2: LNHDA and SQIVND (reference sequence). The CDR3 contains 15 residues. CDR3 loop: CASSIGMGQGNTIYF. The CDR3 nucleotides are TGTGCCAGTAGTATAGGCATGGGACAAGGAAACACCATATATTTT.

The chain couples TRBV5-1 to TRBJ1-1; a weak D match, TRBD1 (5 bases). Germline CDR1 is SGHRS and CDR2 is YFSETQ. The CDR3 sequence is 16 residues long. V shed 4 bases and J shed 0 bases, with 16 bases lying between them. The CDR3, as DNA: TGCGCCAGCAGCGTGCCAACGGGGGAGGTGAACACTGAAGCTTTCTTT. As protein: CASSVPTGEVNTEAFF.

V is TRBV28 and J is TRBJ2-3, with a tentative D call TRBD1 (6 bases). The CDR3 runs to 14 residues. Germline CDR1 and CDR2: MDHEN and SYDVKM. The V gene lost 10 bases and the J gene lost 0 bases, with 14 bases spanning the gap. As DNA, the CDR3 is TGTGCCATCAAGGGACAACTCAGCACAGATACGCAGTATTTT. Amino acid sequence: CAIKGQLSTDTQYF.

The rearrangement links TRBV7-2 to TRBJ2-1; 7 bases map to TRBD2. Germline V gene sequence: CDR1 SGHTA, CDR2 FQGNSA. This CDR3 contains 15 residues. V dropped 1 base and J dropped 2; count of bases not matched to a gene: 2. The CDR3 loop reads CASSLVSGPYNEQFF. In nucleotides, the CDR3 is TGTGCCAGCAGCTTAGTTAGCGGGCCCTACAATGAGCAGTTCTTC.

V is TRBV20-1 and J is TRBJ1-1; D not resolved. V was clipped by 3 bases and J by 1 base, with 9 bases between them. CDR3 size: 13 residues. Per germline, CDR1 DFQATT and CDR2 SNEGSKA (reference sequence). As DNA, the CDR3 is TGCAGTGCTAGTTTAAGGAGGAACACTGAAGCTTTCTTT. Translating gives CSASLRRNTEAFF.

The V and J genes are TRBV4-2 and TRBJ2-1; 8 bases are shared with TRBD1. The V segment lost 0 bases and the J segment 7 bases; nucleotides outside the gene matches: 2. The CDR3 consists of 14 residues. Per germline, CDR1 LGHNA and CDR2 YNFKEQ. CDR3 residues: CASSQDQGANEQFF. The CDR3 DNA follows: TGTGCCAGCAGCCAAGATCAGGGGGCGAATGAGCAGTTCTTC.

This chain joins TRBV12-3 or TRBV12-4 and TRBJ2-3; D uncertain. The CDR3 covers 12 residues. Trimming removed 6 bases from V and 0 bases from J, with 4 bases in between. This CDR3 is CASRTSTDTQYF. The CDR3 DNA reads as TGTGCCAGCAGAACTAGCACAGATACGCAGTATTTT.

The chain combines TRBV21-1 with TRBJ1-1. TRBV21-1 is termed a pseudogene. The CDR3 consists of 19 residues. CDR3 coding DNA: TGTGCCAGCAGCAAACCCTATGGCGGGGGGTGGTGCGGGAACACTGAAGCTTTCTTT. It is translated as CASSKPYGGGWCGNTEAFF.

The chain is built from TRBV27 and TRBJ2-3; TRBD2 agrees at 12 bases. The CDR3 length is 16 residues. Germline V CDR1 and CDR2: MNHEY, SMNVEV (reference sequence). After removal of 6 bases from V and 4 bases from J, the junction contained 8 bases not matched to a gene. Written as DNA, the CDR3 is TGTGCCAGCAGCGGACTAGCGGGATTGATGTCAGATACGCAGTATTTT. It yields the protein CASSGLAGLMSDTQYF.

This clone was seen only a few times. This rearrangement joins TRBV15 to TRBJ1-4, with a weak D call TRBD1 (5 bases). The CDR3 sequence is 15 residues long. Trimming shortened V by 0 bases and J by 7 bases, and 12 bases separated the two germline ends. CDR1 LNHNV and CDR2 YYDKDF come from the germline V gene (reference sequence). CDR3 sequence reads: CATSRDPGTGEKLFF. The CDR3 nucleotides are TGTGCCACCAGCAGAGATCCAGGGACTGGTGAAAAACTGTTTTTT. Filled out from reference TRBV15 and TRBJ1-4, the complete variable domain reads DAMVIQNPRYQVTQFGKPVTLSCSQTLNHNVMYWYQQKSSQAPKLLFHYYDKDFNNEADTPDNFQSRRPNTSFCFLDIRSPGLGDTAMYLCATSRDPGTGEKLFFGSGTQLSVL.

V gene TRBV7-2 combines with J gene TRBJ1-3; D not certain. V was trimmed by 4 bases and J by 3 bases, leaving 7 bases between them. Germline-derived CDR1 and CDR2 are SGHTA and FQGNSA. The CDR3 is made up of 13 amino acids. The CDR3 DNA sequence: TGTGCCAGCAGCTCCTCACATGGAAACACCATATATTTT. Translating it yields CASSSSHGNTIYF.

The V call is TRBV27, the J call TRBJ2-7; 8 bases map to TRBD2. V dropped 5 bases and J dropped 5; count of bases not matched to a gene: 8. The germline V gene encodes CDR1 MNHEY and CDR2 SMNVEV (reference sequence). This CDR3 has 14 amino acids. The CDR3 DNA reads TGTGCCAGCAGTGCGGGGGCGGGAGGCCACGAGCAGTACTTC. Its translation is CASSAGAGGHEQYF.